The sequence of this T cell receptor (beta chain) was determined in a study of T cell responses to AZD1222 COVID-19 vaccine. This CDR3 is built from 12 residues. V shed 3 bases and J shed 11 bases, with 13 bases lying between them. Here immunoSEQ multiplex PCR was the method, and the copy in TCRdb shows in-frame clones only, minus some. Found here are 120,000 to 150,000 clones, 90% of them singletons; the top ten hold roughly 3.6%. Study results and limitations: Spike was spanned by vaccine-associated CD4 TCRs, with dominance at 160-218 and 743-854. At baseline, seropositivity was found in only five or six AZD1222 recipients. An increase in Spike-specific TCR breadth and depth was observed after two AZD1222 doses. Among spike-specific TCRs, nearly half reportedly target unmutated variant regions.

On this clone itself: The antigen is unknown.

Sequences were derived from peripheral blood, sampled on day 0 of AZD1222 vaccination. This chain uses TRBV12-3 or TRBV12-4 with TRBJ1-1; weak D call: TRBD1 (5 bases). This receptor was obtained from an adult in good health. In DNA form, the CDR3 reads TGTGCCAGCAGTTTGGGTAGGGGATGGGCTTTCTTT. It encodes CASSLGRGWAFF.